These 27 T cell receptor beta chains were all obtained from the same sample, sequenced in a study of CD4 T cells in relation to SARS-CoV-2 and coronaviruses. Here immunoSEQ multiplex PCR was the method, and the copy in TCRdb shows in-frame clones only, minus some. Among roughly 71,000 clones, about nine tenths were seen once, and the ten largest hold roughly 1.5%. Before the COVID-19 pandemic, during about 2011-2019, CD4+ T cells were taken from unexposed donors. Sequenced: memory CD4+ T cells from PBMCs. The receptors derive from a human donor in good health.

V gene TRBV28 combines with J gene TRBJ1-1, with D hard to call. This CDR3 spans 14 amino acids. Trimming took off 5 bases at V and 1 base at J, with 11 bases between the two ends. Per the germline V gene, CDR1 is MDHEN and CDR2 is SYDVKM. CDR3: CASSQVQRNTEAFF. The CDR3 nucleotides read TGTGCCAGCAGTCAAGTACAAAGGAACACTGAAGCTTTCTTT.

The gene calls are TRBV4-1 and TRBJ2-5; no definite D call. The CDR3 has 15 amino acids. Germline V gene lookup returns CDR1 MGHRA and CDR2 YSYEKL. Deletions cut 3 bases from V and 7 bases from J, with 18 bases between. The CDR3 bases are TGCGCCAGCAGCCAGGAGCTAACAGAACCAGGGACCCAGTACTTC. This gives the protein CASSQELTEPGTQYF.

The rearrangement joins TRBV7-9 to TRBJ2-4, with unresolved D. Germline loops: CDR1 SEHNR, CDR2 FQNEAQ (reference sequence). The CDR3 is made up of 15 amino acids. Between the trimmed V and J ends, which lost 4 bases and 0 bases, there was a span of 10 bases. The CDR3 nucleotides read TGTGCCAGCAGCTACACAGTGATAGCCAAAAACATTCAGTACTTC. The encoded protein is CASSYTVIAKNIQYF.

This chain connects TRBV5-6 to TRBJ2-5; 9 nucleotides align to TRBD2. CDR3 length: 16 amino acids. The V segment lost 4 bases and the J segment 4 bases; nucleotides outside the gene matches: 11. CDR1 is SGHDT and CDR2 is YYEEEE in the germline V gene. The CDR3 coding sequence is TGTGCCAGCAGCGCGGCTGGGCGGGAGGGCCCAGAGACCCAGTACTTC. It encodes CASSAAGREGPETQYF.

The V and J genes are TRBV6-9 and TRBJ2-7, with 7 positions matching TRBD1. CDR3 length equals 16 residues. V lost 2 bases, J lost 3 bases, and 10 bases stayed unmatched. Germline CDR1 MNHGY, CDR2 SVAAGI. The CDR3 DNA is TGTGCCAGCAGTTATCCCGGGACAGAATACTTCTACGAGCAGTACTTC. Protein: CASSYPGTEYFYEQYF.

The chain carries TRBV29-1 and TRBJ2-1; D might be TRBD2 (5 bases). The CDR3 covers 14 residues. Germline CDR1 is SQVTM and CDR2 is ANQGSEA. CDR3 nucleotides: TGCAGTGGGAGACACCGTTCCTCCTACAATGAGCAGTTCTTC. Amino acids: CSGRHRSSYNEQFF.

This chain uses TRBV18 with TRBJ2-1; 11 bases fit TRBD2. With V trimmed by 2 bases and J by 6 bases, 9 bases remained unmatched. The germline V gene encodes CDR1 KGHSH and CDR2 LQKENI. The CDR3 length is 17 residues. The CDR3 sequence: CASSPATVLAGVNEQFF. The CDR3 bases are TGTGCCAGCTCACCAGCGACCGTACTAGCGGGAGTCAATGAGCAGTTCTTC.

The V call is TRBV5-1, the J call TRBJ1-2; 10 bases line up with TRBD1. Germline V CDR1 and CDR2: SGHRS, YFSETQ. This CDR3 spans 12 amino acids. V shed 7 bases, J shed 8 bases, and the junction held 5 bases outside the gene matches. The CDR3 sequence: CASARDRGGYTF. The DNA for the CDR3 is TGCGCCAGCGCCAGGGACAGGGGCGGCTACACCTTC.

This chain joins TRBV28 and TRBJ1-5; unclear D gene. With 0 bases removed from V and 3 bases from J, the gap between germline ends came to 12 bases. The CDR3 is made up of 16 amino acids. CDR1 and CDR2 from the germline V gene are MDHEN and SYDVKM. This CDR3 is CASSLWGDRVNQPQHF. CDR3 coding DNA: TGTGCCAGCAGTTTATGGGGAGACCGCGTCAATCAGCCCCAGCATTTT.

The genes are TRBV19 and TRBJ2-7, with 7 bases fitting TRBD1. Trimming removed 6 bases from V and 0 bases from J; junction bases left unmatched: 5. Per germline, CDR1 LNHDA and CDR2 SQIVND (reference sequence). The length of the CDR3 is 14 residues. The CDR3 sequence: CASSGDSYSYEQYF. The CDR3 DNA reads as TGTGCCAGTAGCGGGGACAGCTACTCCTACGAGCAGTACTTC.

The V gene is TRBV6-2 or TRBV6-3, the J gene TRBJ1-5; D ambiguous. There are 12 residues in the CDR3. Germline values: CDR1 MNHEY, CDR2 SVGEGT. Trimming took off 6 bases at V and 9 bases at J, with 12 bases between the two ends. CDR3 sequence (DNA): TGTGCCAGCAGCTATTCCCGTCGGCCCCAGCATTTT. This codes for CASSYSRRPQHF.

The J gene is TRBJ2-7, the V gene TRBV21-1. TRBV21-1 is a pseudogene locus. This CDR3 comprises 16 residues. As DNA, the CDR3 is TGTGCCAGCAGCAAAAGTCAGTGGGCGGAGCTCTACGAGCAGTACTTC. Encoded protein: CASSKSQWAELYEQYF.

This chain links TRBV18 with TRBJ2-2; D uncertain. V lost 1 base and J lost 6, with 12 bases in between. Germline V gives CDR1 KGHSH, CDR2 LQKENI. This CDR3 has 15 amino acids. Written as DNA, the CDR3 is TGTGCCAGCTCACCACTGGCCAGTGGGGCCGGGGAGCTGTTTTTT. Protein: CASSPLASGAGELFF.

The chain links TRBV2 to TRBJ1-1, with D perhaps TRBD1 (6 bases). V was shortened by 0 bases and J by 4 bases, with 9 bases between the two germline ends. The germline CDR1 and CDR2 sequences are SNHLY and FYNNEI. There are 14 residues in the CDR3. DNA for the CDR3: TGTGCCAGCAGTGAAGCGGGGGCCACCACTGAAGCTTTCTTT. Translating it yields CASSEAGATTEAFF.

V usage is TRBV7-9 and J usage is TRBJ2-5; 8 bases map to TRBD2. The V and J ends lost 4 bases and 4 bases, in that order; junction bases with no gene match: 2. The CDR3 sequence is 13 residues long. From germline, CDR1 is SEHNR and CDR2 FQNEAQ (reference sequence). The CDR3 nucleotides read TGTGCCAGCAGCTCCGGGACTAGAGAGACCCAGTACTTC. Its protein is CASSSGTRETQYF.

V gene TRBV7-9 combines with J gene TRBJ2-3; the D gene is possibly TRBD2 (6 bases). Germline loops: CDR1 SEHNR, CDR2 FQNEAQ (reference sequence). This CDR3 region has 17 residues. Trimming shortened V by 2 bases and J by 2 bases, and 17 bases separated the two germline ends. CDR3 amino acids: CASSLRLGRGNTDTQYF. The CDR3 DNA sequence: TGTGCCAGCAGCTTAAGGCTCGGGCGGGGAAACACAGATACGCAGTATTTT.

The genes are TRBV24-1 and TRBJ1-2; D is unresolved. This CDR3 comprises 14 residues. The germline V gene encodes CDR1 KGHDR and CDR2 SFDVKD. The germline V and J ends were trimmed by 0 bases and 7 bases, with 11 bases remaining between them. CDR3 nucleotides: TGTGCCACCAGTGATTTGACGCAGTCCCTTGGCTACACCTTC. Translating gives CATSDLTQSLGYTF.

CDR3 region: CAIRADSGNYGYTF. CDR3 coding DNA: TGTGCCATCAGGGCTGACAGCGGGAACTATGGCTACACCTTC. The chain recombines TRBV10-3 with TRBJ1-2; D is possibly TRBD1 (5 bases). CDR3 size: 14 residues. Per the germline V gene, CDR1 is ENHRY and CDR2 is SYGVKD. Trimming pared 6 bases from V and 2 bases from J, leaving 13 bases between.

The rearrangement uses TRBV2 and TRBJ2-3; no firm D call. V was pared by 6 bases and J by 8 bases, with 12 bases between. This CDR3 spans 12 amino acids. Germline CDR1 reads SNHLY; CDR2 reads FYNNEI. CDR3 nucleotides: TGTGCCAGCAGCTTATACGTTGGTACGCAGTATTTT. It encodes CASSLYVGTQYF.

The chain recombines TRBV5-1 with TRBJ2-2; either TRBD1 or TRBD2 may fit D (5 bases each). Trimming took 0 bases from V and 5 from J, leaving 11 bases between them. This CDR3 has 15 residues. From germline, CDR1 is SGHRS and CDR2 YFSETQ. CDR3 protein: CASSLAIEGTGELFF. The CDR3 DNA reads TGCGCCAGCAGCTTGGCCATCGAGGGGACCGGGGAGCTGTTTTTT.

The chain employs TRBV30 and TRBJ2-3; D gene uncertain. Germline CDR1 and CDR2: GTSNPN and SVGIG (reference sequence). This CDR3 comprises 13 residues. V was shortened by 1 base and J by 4 bases, with 9 bases between the two germline ends. The CDR3 bases are TGTGCCTGGAGTGGAACTACGTCAGATACGCAGTATTTT. As protein: CAWSGTTSDTQYF.

The chain carries TRBV24-1 and TRBJ2-1; possibly TRBD1 for D (8 bases). Germline V lookup: CDR1 KGHDR, CDR2 SFDVKD. V lost 2 bases to trimming and J lost 3 bases, with 19 bases between them. The CDR3 runs 18 residues. The CDR3 coding sequence is TGTGCCACCAGTGATTCAGCAGGGGGCGGGGGAGACTACAATGAGCAGTTCTTC. It specifies CATSDSAGGGGDYNEQFF.

This rearrangement joins TRBV19 to TRBJ1-3; 8 bases fit TRBD1. In germline, CDR1 is LNHDA, CDR2 SQIVND (reference sequence). J lost 0 bases, V lost 6 bases, and 4 bases had no gene match. This CDR3 has 15 residues. CDR3 DNA sequence: TGTGCCAGTAGCCTTCAGGGGGCCTCTGGAAACACCATATATTTT. Translation: CASSLQGASGNTIYF.

The chain joins TRBV21-1 to TRBJ2-1; the table calls TRBD1, which could not be checked here. TRBV21-1 is described as a pseudogene. This CDR3 is built from 13 residues. The CDR3 nucleotides are TGTGCCAGCAGCAAATCAGGGGGAAATGAGCAGTTCTTC. Translating gives CASSKSGGNEQFF.

This sequence joins TRBV30 and TRBJ2-1; TRBD1 agrees at 8 bases. J was trimmed by 8 bases and V by 7 bases; bases with no gene match: 13. Germline V CDR1 and CDR2: GTSNPN, SVGIG (reference sequence). The CDR3 extends over 14 amino acids. The CDR3 DNA sequence: TGTGCCTCAACTTATAGGACAGGGTTGGATGAGCAGTTCTTC. Its protein is CASTYRTGLDEQFF.

The gene calls are TRBV5-1 and TRBJ1-2; D might be TRBD1 (6 bases). Germline-derived CDR1 and CDR2 are SGHRS and YFSETQ. This CDR3 has 14 residues. Trimming shortened V by 1 base and J by 8 bases, and 15 bases separated the two germline ends. The CDR3 DNA reads as TGCGCCAGCAGCTTGTTCCCTCAAACAGGGGGCTACACCTTC. Residues: CASSLFPQTGGYTF.

This chain links TRBV7-6 with TRBJ2-2, with TRBD2 matching 7 bases. Per germline, CDR1 SGHVS and CDR2 FNYEAQ. With V trimmed by 0 bases and J by 6 bases, 4 bases remained unmatched. This CDR3 contains 15 residues. As DNA, the CDR3 is TGTGCCAGCAGCTTAGCGGGGGGGGTCTCCGGGGAGCTGTTTTTT. This translates into CASSLAGGVSGELFF.